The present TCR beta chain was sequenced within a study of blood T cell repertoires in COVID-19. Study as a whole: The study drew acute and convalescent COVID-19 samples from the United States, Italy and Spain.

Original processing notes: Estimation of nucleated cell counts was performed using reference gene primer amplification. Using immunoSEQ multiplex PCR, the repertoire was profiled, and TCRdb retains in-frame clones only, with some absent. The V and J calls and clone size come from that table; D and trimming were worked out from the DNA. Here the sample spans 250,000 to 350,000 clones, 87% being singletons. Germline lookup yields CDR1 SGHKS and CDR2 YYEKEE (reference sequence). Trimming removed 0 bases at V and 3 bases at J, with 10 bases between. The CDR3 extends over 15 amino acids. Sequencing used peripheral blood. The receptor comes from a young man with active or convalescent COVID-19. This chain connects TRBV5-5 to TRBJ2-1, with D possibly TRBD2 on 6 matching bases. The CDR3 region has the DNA TGTGCCAGCAGCTTGGACGGGAGTATCTACAATGAGCAGTTCTTC. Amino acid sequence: CASSLDGSIYNEQFF.